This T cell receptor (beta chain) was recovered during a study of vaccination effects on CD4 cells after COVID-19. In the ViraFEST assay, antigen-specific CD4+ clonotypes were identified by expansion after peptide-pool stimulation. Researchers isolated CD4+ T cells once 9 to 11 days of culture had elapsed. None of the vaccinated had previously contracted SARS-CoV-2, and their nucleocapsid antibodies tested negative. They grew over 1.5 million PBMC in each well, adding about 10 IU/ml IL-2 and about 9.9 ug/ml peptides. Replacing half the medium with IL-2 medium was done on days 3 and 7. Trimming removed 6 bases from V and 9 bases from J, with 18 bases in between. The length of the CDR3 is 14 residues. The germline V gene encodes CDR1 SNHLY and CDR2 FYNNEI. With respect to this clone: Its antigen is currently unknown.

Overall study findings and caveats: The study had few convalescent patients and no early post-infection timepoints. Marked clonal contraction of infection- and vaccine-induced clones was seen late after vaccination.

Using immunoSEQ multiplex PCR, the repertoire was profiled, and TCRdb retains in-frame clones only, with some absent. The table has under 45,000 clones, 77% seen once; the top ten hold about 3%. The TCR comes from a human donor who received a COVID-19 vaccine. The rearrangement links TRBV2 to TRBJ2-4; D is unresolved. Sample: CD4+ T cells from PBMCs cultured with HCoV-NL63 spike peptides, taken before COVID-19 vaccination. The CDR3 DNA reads TGTGCCAGCAGCGACCCGACGGGTGAAGGCATTCAGTACTTC. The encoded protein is CASSDPTGEGIQYF.